The 20 T cell receptor beta chains reported below all come from one sample, sequenced in a study of blood T cell repertoires in COVID-19. Assay: immunoSEQ multiplex PCR; the TCRdb copy retains only in-frame clones and omits some. Of some 230,000 clones listed, 85% to 90% are singletons. Sequenced material: PBMCs or T cells enriched from blood (not recorded which). These receptors originate from a woman aged 18-29 years in a cohort exposed to, infected with or recovered from COVID-19 (not recorded which).

The chain couples TRBV7-2 to TRBJ1-1; D remains unclear. Germline V lookup: CDR1 SGHTA, CDR2 FQGNSA. This CDR3 has 14 residues. The germline V and J ends were trimmed by 0 bases and 5 bases, with 10 bases remaining between them. The CDR3 DNA sequence: TGTGCCAGCAGCTTAGCGTCGGGAGGAACTGAAGCTTTCTTT. Protein product: CASSLASGGTEAFF.

The chain employs TRBV27 and TRBJ1-3, with D hard to call. Trimming pared 2 bases from V and 1 base from J, leaving 9 bases between. This CDR3 has 15 residues. Germline lookup yields CDR1 MNHEY and CDR2 SMNVEV (reference sequence). The CDR3 reads CASSLSRRSGNTIYF. In nucleotides, the CDR3 is TGTGCCAGCAGTTTAAGCCGCCGTTCTGGAAACACCATATATTTT.

Only one count was recorded for this clone. The J gene is TRBJ1-4, the V gene TRBV2, with D tentatively TRBD1 (6 bases). The CDR3 sequence is 14 residues long. V dropped 5 bases and J dropped 5 bases, with 12 bases sitting between them. The V gene's germline CDR1 is SNHLY and CDR2 FYNNEI. DNA of the CDR3: TGTGCCAGCAGTCTCGATACAGGGAATGAAAAACTGTTTTTT. Encoded protein: CASSLDTGNEKLFF.

The V and J genes are TRBV19 and TRBJ1-5; 7 bases are a match to TRBD1. The CDR3 consists of 14 residues. Per germline, CDR1 LNHDA and CDR2 SQIVND (reference sequence). Trimming at V came to 6 bases and at J to 4 bases, leaving 6 bases not matched to a gene. The CDR3 nucleotides are TGTGCCAGTAGCACCGGGACAGTAAATCAGCCCCAGCATTTT. This sequence encodes CASSTGTVNQPQHF.

The chain employs TRBV24-1 and TRBJ1-4; 7 bases are shared with TRBD1. There are 14 residues in the CDR3. V lost 3 bases, J lost 7 bases, and 4 bases stayed unmatched. The germline V gene encodes CDR1 KGHDR and CDR2 SFDVKD. The CDR3 DNA reads as TGTGCCACCAGTGATGGCAGGGGGAGTGAAAAACTGTTTTTT. Its protein product is CATSDGRGSEKLFF.

The rearrangement joins TRBV6-2 or TRBV6-3 to TRBJ1-4; a weak D match, TRBD1 (5 bases). CDR3 length: 15 amino acids. Trimming removed 0 bases at V and 6 bases at J, with 11 bases between. Germline V gene data show CDR1 as MNHEY and CDR2 as SVGEGT. DNA of the CDR3: TGTGCCAGCAGTTACTCGCCAGGGTGGGATGAAAAACTGTTTTTT. This encodes CASSYSPGWDEKLFF.

The gene calls are TRBV28 and TRBJ1-2; TRBD1 agrees at 8 bases. The CDR3 covers 14 residues. V gave up 7 bases and J gave up 5 bases; unmatched junction bases: 9. Germline V CDR1 and CDR2: MDHEN, SYDVKM. CDR3 DNA sequence: TGTGCCAGCACCTCAGGGGGCCAGGAGTATGGCTACACCTTC. As protein: CASTSGGQEYGYTF.

V and J are TRBV12-3 or TRBV12-4 and TRBJ1-2, with D unclear. The CDR3 is 13 amino acids. The V end lost 6 bases, the J end lost 3 bases, and 11 bases lay between the germline ends. The CDR3 DNA reads TGTGCCAGCAGGCCTCGCGAATACTATGGCTACACCTTC. This encodes CASRPREYYGYTF.

This chain uses TRBV13 with TRBJ1-6, with D unclear. Germline V gene sequence: CDR1 PRHDT, CDR2 FYEKMQ (reference sequence). Deletions cut 0 bases from V and 0 bases from J, with 6 bases between. The CDR3 sequence is 16 residues long. For the CDR3, the DNA is TGTGCCAGCAGCTTAGGACGGAGCTCCTATAATTCACCCCTCCACTTT. This codes for CASSLGRSSYNSPLHF.

The chain carries TRBV28 and TRBJ1-5; 7 bases are a match to TRBD1. The germline gives CDR1 MDHEN, CDR2 SYDVKM. CDR3 size: 14 residues. Trimming at V came to 6 bases and at J to 3 bases, leaving 5 bases not matched to a gene. In DNA, the CDR3 is TGTGCCAGCAGAATAGGACAGGCCAATCAGCCCCAGCATTTT. It translates to CASRIGQANQPQHF.

The count of this clone is one. The chain joins TRBV6-5 to TRBJ1-1; D is ambiguous. The V end lost 2 bases, the J end lost 1 base, and 11 bases lay between the germline ends. The V gene's germline CDR1 is MNHEY and CDR2 SVGAGI. The CDR3 sequence is 15 residues long. CDR3 sequence: CASSYRGRGNTEAFF. CDR3 in DNA: TGTGCCAGCAGTTACCGTGGACGGGGGAACACTGAAGCTTTCTTT.

This clone came up a few times. The chain uses TRBV10-3 and TRBJ2-5; 9 bases match TRBD2. V shed 6 bases and J 5 bases; nucleotides not matched to a gene: 7. The CDR3 sequence is 14 residues long. Germline V CDR1 and CDR2: ENHRY, SYGVKD. CDR3: CAISSGGFGETQYF. CDR3 coding DNA: TGTGCCATCAGCAGCGGGGGGTTTGGGGAGACCCAGTACTTC.

V usage is TRBV6-5 and J usage is TRBJ2-7; TRBD1 is a possible D gene (5 bases). Germline lookup yields CDR1 MNHEY and CDR2 SVGAGI. The V gene lost 2 bases and the J gene lost 3 bases, with 8 bases spanning the gap. This CDR3 spans 13 amino acids. This chain's CDR3 is CASSYDRLYEQYF. As DNA, the CDR3 is TGTGCCAGCAGTTACGACAGACTCTACGAGCAGTACTTC.

This sequence joins TRBV2 and TRBJ2-1, with 10 nucleotides matching TRBD2. The germline V gene encodes CDR1 SNHLY and CDR2 FYNNEI. J was trimmed by 9 bases and V by 6 bases; bases with no gene match: 11. The CDR3 runs to 15 residues. CDR3 loop: CASSSGLAGVGEQFF. DNA of the CDR3: TGTGCCAGCAGCTCCGGGCTAGCGGGAGTCGGTGAGCAGTTCTTC.

The chain has TRBV5-4 and TRBJ2-5; 11 bases line up with TRBD2. The V and J ends lost 4 bases and 5 bases, in that order; junction bases with no gene match: 10. CDR3 length: 16 amino acids. From germline, CDR1 is SGHNT and CDR2 YYREEE (reference sequence). The CDR3 sequence is CASSLIAGGPAETQYF. The CDR3 DNA reads as TGTGCCAGCAGCCTAATAGCGGGAGGGCCAGCGGAGACCCAGTACTTC.

This clone was counted once. This chain links TRBV6-5 with TRBJ1-6; possible D gene TRBD1, 5 bases. CDR1 is MNHEY, CDR2 SVGAGI, per germline. The CDR3 contains 15 residues. Trimming shortened V by 6 bases and J by 5 bases, and 14 bases separated the two germline ends. The CDR3 DNA follows: TGTGCCAGCAGACGGACAACAAATCATAATTCACCCCTCCACTTT. Translation gives CASRRTTNHNSPLHF.

The rearrangement uses TRBV4-1 and TRBJ2-1; D is undetermined. CDR1 is MGHRA, CDR2 YSYEKL, per germline. V lost 2 bases, J lost 9 bases, and 14 bases lay in between. This CDR3 region has 14 residues. The CDR3 reads CASSQPANHGEQFF. DNA of the CDR3: TGCGCCAGCAGCCAACCCGCCAACCACGGTGAGCAGTTCTTC.

The gene calls are TRBV19 and TRBJ1-6; D is ambiguous. The CDR3 length is 14 residues. The V gene's germline CDR1 is LNHDA and CDR2 SQIVND (reference sequence). The germline V and J ends were trimmed by 3 bases and 5 bases, with 8 bases remaining between them. The CDR3 spells CASSISENNSPLHF. In nucleotides, the CDR3 is TGTGCCAGTAGTATCTCGGAGAATAATTCACCCCTCCACTTT.

The V call is TRBV20-1, the J call TRBJ2-7, with D perhaps given as TRBD1 or TRBD2 (5 bases each). This CDR3 has 11 amino acids. Trimming pared 4 bases from V and 6 bases from J, leaving 10 bases between. CDR1 DFQATT and CDR2 SNEGSKA come from the germline V gene (reference sequence). CDR3 sequence (DNA): TGCAGTGCTATAGAGGGGCCCGAGCAGTACTTC. Encoded protein: CSAIEGPEQYF.

The V gene is TRBV28, the J gene TRBJ1-2; D remains ambiguous. Trimming pared 4 bases from V and 6 bases from J, leaving 6 bases between. Germline V lookup: CDR1 MDHEN, CDR2 SYDVKM. The CDR3 runs 11 residues. The CDR3 spells CASSSGNGYTF. The CDR3 DNA reads as TGTGCCAGCAGTTCCGGGAATGGCTACACCTTC.